Presented here are 7 T cell receptor beta chains from one specimen sequenced in a study of OX40 agonist ivuxolimab in advanced cancers. To prepare the library, the immunoSEQ multiplex PCR assay was applied. TCRdb re-hosts the immuneACCESS table, in-frame sequences only. Its copies lack some clones; in the studies checked, an unresolved V gene accounts for under half of them, and the cause for the rest is not known. A total of roughly 110,000 clones appear in this sample, approximately 90% of them only once. The top ten constitute around 0.47% of the sample. The sample was CD4+ or CD8+ T cells sorted from blood, taken in a trial of the OX40 agonist ivuxolimab. These receptors were collected from an adult with an advanced solid tumor such as melanoma, head and neck, liver or kidney cancer.

V gene TRBV7-8 combines with J gene TRBJ2-3; TRBD2 matches 8 bases. The germline V gene encodes CDR1 SGHVS and CDR2 FQNEAQ. This CDR3 region has 15 residues. The ends lost 5 bases at V and 3 bases at J; junction bases unmatched: 7. In DNA form, the CDR3 reads TGTGCCAGCAGCCTCGGGGGGGCCTGGACAGATACGCAGTATTTT. Its translation: CASSLGGAWTDTQYF.

This clone was seen just once. V usage is TRBV2 and J usage is TRBJ1-2; possibly TRBD1 for D (6 bases). The CDR3 is made up of 11 amino acids. CDR1 and CDR2 (germline): SNHLY, FYNNEI. V lost 6 bases and J 8 bases, leaving 10 bases between the germline ends. The CDR3 region is CASRLDSGYTF. The DNA of the CDR3 is TGTGCCAGCAGGCTGGACAGCGGCTACACCTTC.

The chain couples TRBV10-1 to TRBJ2-5, with unresolved D. The J call is doubtful: the DNA matches TRBJ2-7 better. Looked up from germline, CDR1 is WNHNN and CDR2 is SYGVQD (reference sequence). This CDR3 comprises 16 residues. CDR3 sequence (DNA): TGCGCCAGCAGAATTTTCTGGAGTAACGGATACTACGAGCAGTACTTC. It is translated as CASRIFWSNGYYEQYF.

The chain carries TRBV4-1 and TRBJ1-1; D call uncertain. Trimming cost V 1 base and J 2 bases, with 8 bases left between them. CDR3 size: 14 residues. Germline assignment: CDR1 MGHRA and CDR2 YSYEKL. This CDR3 reads CASSQGLLNTEAFF. CDR3 DNA: TGCGCCAGCAGCCAAGGGTTGCTCAACACTGAAGCTTTCTTT.

The genes are TRBV7-9 and TRBJ2-1; tentatively, D is TRBD1 (5 bases). Between the trimmed V and J ends, which lost 1 base and 5 bases, there was a span of 9 bases. Germline V gene data show CDR1 as SEHNR and CDR2 as FQNEAQ (reference sequence). This CDR3 comprises 14 residues. CDR3 in DNA: TGTGCCAGCAGCTTAGGGGGCAGTAACAATGAGCAGTTCTTC. Translation: CASSLGGSNNEQFF. Supplemented by reference TRBV7-9 and TRBJ2-1, the full variable domain reads DTGVSQNPRHKITKRGQNVTFRCDPISEHNRLYWYRQTLGQGPEFLTYFQNEAQLEKSRLLSDRFSAERPKGSFSTLEIQRTEQGDSAMYLCASSLGGSNNEQFFGPGTRLTVL.

In DNA form, the CDR3 reads TGTGCCAGCAGCGTGGGGGTTGCAGGCTACACCTTC. It specifies CASSVGVAGYTF. This chain uses TRBV9 with TRBJ1-2; D may be TRBD1 (5 bases). CDR1 and CDR2 from the germline V gene are SGDLS and YYNGEE. With 2 bases removed from V and 8 bases from J, the gap between germline ends came to 10 bases. This CDR3 is built from 12 residues.

The chain links TRBV15 to TRBJ1-5, with D possibly being TRBD1 (5 bases). The CDR3 runs to 14 residues. The V gene lost 5 bases and the J gene lost 4 bases, with 12 bases spanning the gap. The germline V gene has CDR1 LNHNV and CDR2 YYDKDF (reference sequence). CDR3 in DNA: TGTGCCACCAGCGTGGGCAGGGTGAATCAGCCCCAGCATTTT. Translation: CATSVGRVNQPQHF. Based on the CDR3 plus reference TRBV15 and TRBJ1-5, the full variable domain is DAMVIQNPRYQVTQFGKPVTLSCSQTLNHNVMYWYQQKSSQAPKLLFHYYDKDFNNEADTPDNFQSRRPNTSFCFLDIRSPGLGDTAMYLCATSVGRVNQPQHFGDGTRLSIL.